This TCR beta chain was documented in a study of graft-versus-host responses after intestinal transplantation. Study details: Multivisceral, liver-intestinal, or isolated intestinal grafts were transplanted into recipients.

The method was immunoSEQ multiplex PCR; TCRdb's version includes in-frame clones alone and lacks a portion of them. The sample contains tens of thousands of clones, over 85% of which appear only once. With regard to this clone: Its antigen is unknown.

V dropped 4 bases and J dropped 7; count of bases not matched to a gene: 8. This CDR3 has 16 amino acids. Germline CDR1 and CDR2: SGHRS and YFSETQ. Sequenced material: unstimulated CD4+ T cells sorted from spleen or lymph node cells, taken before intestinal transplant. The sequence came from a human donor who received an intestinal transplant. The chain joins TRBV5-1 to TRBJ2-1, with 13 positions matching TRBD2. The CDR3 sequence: CASSARTSGSGNEQFF. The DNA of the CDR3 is TGCGCCAGCAGCGCAAGGACTAGCGGGAGTGGGAATGAGCAGTTCTTC.